This T cell receptor beta chain stems from a study of cytotoxic CD8 clonotypes in ibrutinib-treated CLL. Looking at the study overall: Samples averaged about 260,000 productive templates and approximately 100,000 productive rearrangements.

Here immunoSEQ multiplex PCR was the method, and the copy in TCRdb shows in-frame clones only, minus some. The sample gives 50,000 to 65,000 clones, roughly 70% of which show up once; about two fifths is in the top ten. The CDR3 consists of 16 residues. Germline V gives CDR1 SGHDT, CDR2 YYEEEE. V lost 3 bases to trimming and J lost 0 bases, with 14 bases between them. The study, taken as a whole, reports: Timing of sampling differed between sustained-remission and progressing patients. Age-matched healthy donor levels were exceeded by baseline clonality, which tracked circulating CD8+ T-cell counts.

On this clone itself: Its antigen is currently unknown.

The chain uses TRBV5-6 and TRBJ2-3, with a weak D call TRBD1 (7 bases). The source material was PBMCs, sampled after 12 months of ibrutinib treatment. This receptor was obtained from a human donor with chronic lymphocytic leukemia. This CDR3 is CASSWGDSASTDTQYF. In nucleotides, the CDR3 is TGTGCCAGCAGCTGGGGGGACAGCGCTAGCACAGATACGCAGTATTTT.